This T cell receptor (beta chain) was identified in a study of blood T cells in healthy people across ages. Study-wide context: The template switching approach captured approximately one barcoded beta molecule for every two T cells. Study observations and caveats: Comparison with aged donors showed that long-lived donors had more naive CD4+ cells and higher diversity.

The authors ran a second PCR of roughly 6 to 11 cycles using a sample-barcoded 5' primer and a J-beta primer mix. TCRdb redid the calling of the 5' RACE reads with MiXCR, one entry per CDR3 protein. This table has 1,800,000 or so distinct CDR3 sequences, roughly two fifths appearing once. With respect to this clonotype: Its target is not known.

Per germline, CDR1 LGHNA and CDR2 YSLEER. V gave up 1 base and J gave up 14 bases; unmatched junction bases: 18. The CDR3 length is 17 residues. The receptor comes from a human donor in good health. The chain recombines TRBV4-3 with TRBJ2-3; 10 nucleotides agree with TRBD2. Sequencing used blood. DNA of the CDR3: TGCGCCAGCAGCCAAGTCTTACCTAGCGGGGGTTCTTCTATTACGTATTTT. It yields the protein CASSQVLPSGGSSITYF.